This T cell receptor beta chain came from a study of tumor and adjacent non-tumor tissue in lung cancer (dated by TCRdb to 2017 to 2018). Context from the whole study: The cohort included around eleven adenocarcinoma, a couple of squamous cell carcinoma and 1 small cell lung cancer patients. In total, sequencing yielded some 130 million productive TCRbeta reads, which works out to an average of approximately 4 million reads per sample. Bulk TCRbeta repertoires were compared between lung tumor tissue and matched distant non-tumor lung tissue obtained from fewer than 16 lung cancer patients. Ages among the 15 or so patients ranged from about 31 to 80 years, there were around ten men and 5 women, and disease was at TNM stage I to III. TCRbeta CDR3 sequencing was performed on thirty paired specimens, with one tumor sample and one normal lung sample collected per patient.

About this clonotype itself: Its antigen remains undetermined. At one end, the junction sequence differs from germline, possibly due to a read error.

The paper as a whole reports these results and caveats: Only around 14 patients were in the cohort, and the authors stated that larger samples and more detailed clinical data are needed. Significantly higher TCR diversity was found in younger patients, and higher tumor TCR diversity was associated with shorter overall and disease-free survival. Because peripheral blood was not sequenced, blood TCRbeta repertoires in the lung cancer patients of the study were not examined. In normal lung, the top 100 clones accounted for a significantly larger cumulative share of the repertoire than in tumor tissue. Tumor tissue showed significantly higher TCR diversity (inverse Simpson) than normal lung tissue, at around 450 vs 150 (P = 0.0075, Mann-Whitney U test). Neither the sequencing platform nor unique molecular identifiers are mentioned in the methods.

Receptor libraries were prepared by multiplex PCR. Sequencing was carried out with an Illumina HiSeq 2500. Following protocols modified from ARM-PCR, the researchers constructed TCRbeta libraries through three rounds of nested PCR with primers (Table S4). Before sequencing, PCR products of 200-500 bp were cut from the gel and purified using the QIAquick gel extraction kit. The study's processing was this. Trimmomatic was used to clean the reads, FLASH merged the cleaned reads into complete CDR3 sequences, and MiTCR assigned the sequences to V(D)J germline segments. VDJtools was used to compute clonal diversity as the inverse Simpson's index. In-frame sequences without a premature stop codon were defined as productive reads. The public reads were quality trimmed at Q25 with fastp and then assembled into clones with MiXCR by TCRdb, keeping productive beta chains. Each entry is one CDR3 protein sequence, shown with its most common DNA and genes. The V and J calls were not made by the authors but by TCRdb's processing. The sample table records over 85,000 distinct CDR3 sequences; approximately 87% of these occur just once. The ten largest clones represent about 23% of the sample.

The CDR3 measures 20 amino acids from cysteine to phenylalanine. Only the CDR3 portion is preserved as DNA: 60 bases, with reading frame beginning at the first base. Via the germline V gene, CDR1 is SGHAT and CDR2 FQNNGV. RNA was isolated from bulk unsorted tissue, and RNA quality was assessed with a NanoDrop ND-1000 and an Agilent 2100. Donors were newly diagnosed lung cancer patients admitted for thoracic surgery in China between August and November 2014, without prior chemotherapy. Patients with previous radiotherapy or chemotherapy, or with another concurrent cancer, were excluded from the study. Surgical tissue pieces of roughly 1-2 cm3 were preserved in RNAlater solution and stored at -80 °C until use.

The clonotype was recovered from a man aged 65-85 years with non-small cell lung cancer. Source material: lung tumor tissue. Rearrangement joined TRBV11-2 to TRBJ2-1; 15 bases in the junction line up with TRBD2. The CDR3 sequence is CASGLRTSGRASKSFGEPFF. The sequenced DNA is TGTGCCAGCGGCTTAAGGACTAGCGGGAGGGCCTCTAAGTCGTTTGGTGAGCCGTTCTTC.